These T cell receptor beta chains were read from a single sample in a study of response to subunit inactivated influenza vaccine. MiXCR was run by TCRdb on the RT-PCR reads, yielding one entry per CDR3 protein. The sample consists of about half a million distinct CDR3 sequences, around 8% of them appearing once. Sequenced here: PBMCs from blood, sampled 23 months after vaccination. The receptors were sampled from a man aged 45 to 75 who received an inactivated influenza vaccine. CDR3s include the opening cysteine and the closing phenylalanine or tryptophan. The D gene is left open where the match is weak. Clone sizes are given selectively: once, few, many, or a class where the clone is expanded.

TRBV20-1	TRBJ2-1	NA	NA	CSGKDSSSYNEQFF	TGCAGTGGGAAGGACAGCTCCTCCTACAATGAGCAGTTCTTC
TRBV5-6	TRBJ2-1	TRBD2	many	CASSLMGLAGGSRHFVVNEQFF	TGTGCCAGCAGCCTTATGGGACTAGCGGGAGGGTCCCGGCATTTTGTAGTGAATGAGCAGTTCTTC
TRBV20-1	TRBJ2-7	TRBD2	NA	CSASGTSGNYEQYF	TGCAGTGCTTCCGGGACTAGCGGGAACTACGAGCAGTACTTC
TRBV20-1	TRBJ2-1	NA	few	CSARDAGYNEQFF	TGCAGTGCTAGAGATGCCGGGTACAATGAGCAGTTCTTC
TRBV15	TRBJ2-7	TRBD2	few	CATSKTGTSGSRYDKYF	TGTGCCACCAGCAAGACCGGGACTAGCGGGAGTCGGTACGATAAGTACTTC
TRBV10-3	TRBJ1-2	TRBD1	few	CAISDIDREYGYTF	TGTGCCATCAGTGACATAGACAGGGAGTATGGCTACACCTTC
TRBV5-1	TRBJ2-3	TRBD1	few	CASRITGDTDTQYF	TGCGCCAGCAGAATTACAGGGGACACAGATACGCAGTATTTT
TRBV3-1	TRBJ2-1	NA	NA	CASSPAVGTPSYNEQFF	TGTGCCAGCAGCCCAGCGGTCGGGACTCCCTCTTACAATGAGCAGTTCTTC
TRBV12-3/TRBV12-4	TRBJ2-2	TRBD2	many	CASSPTSGRTGELFF	TGTGCCAGCAGTCCTACTAGCGGGAGAACCGGGGAGCTGTTTTTT
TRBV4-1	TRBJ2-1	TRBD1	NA	CASSSRDSAYNEQFF	TGCGCCAGCAGCTCCCGGGACAGTGCCTACAATGAGCAGTTCTTC
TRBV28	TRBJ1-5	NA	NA	CASTRGDGGGNQPQHF	TGTGCCAGCACTCGGGGGGACGGCGGGGGAAATCAGCCCCAGCATTTT
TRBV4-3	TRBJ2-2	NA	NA	CASSQDLLRRTGELFF	TGCGCCAGCAGCCAAGACCTACTAAGGAGGACCGGGGAGCTGTTTTTT
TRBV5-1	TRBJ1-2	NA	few	CASSLSYGTQNYGYTF	TGCGCCAGCAGCTTGAGCTACGGGACACAAAACTATGGCTACACCTTC
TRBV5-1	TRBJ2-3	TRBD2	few	CASSLATSGGADTQYF	TGCGCCAGCAGCTTGGCTACTAGCGGGGGGGCGGATACGCAGTATTTT
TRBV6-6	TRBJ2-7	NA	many	CASSYGGTTYEQYF	TGTGCCAGCAGTTACGGCGGGACAACCTACGAGCAGTACTTC
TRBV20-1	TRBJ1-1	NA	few	CSAPGRGWDTEAFF	TGCAGCGCGCCGGGGAGAGGCTGGGACACTGAAGCTTTCTTT
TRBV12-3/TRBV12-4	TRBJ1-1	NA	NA	CASSRKGQTEAFF	TGTGCCAGCAGCCGGAAGGGTCAGACTGAAGCTTTCTTT
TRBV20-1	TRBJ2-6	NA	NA	CSARDRAGGANVLTF	TGCAGTGCTAGAGATCGGGCGGGTGGGGCCAACGTCCTGACTTTC
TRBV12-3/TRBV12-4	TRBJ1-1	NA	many	CASSRYTEAFF	TGTGCCAGCAGCCGGTACACTGAAGCTTTCTTT
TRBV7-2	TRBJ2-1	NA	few	CASSLKRGNEQFF	TGTGCCAGCAGCTTAAAGAGAGGTAATGAGCAGTTCTTC
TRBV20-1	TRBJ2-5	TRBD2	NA	CSAPRGGLGTQYF	TGCAGTGCTCCTAGGGGAGGGCTGGGGACCCAGTACTTC
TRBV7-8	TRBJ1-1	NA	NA	CASSLRTGMNTEAFF	TGTGCCAGCAGCTTACGGACGGGGATGAACACTGAAGCTTTCTTT
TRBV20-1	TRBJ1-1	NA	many	CSADKTGNTEAFF	TGCAGTGCTGATAAGACAGGGAACACTGAAGCTTTCTTT
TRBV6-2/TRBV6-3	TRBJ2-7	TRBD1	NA	CASNWDRGPYEQYF	TGTGCCAGCAATTGGGACAGGGGCCCCTACGAGCAGTACTTC
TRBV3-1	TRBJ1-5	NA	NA	CASSLGPGQPQHF	TGTGCCAGCAGCCTGGGACCTGGCCAGCCCCAGCATTTT
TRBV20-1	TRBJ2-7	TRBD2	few	CSATRTSGIGNYEQYF	TGCAGTGCTACCCGGACTAGCGGGATCGGGAACTACGAGCAGTACTTC
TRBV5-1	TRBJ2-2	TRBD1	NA	CASSPPGTGGTGELFF	TGCGCCAGCAGCCCACCCGGGACAGGGGGCACCGGGGAGCTGTTTTTT
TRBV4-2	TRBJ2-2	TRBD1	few	CASSQGTASNTGELFF	TGTGCCAGCAGCCAGGGGACAGCTTCTAACACCGGGGAGCTGTTTTTT
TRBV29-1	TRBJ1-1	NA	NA	CSVPRTVNTEAFF	TGCAGCGTTCCGCGGACCGTGAACACTGAAGCTTTCTTT
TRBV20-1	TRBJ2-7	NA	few	CSARDDRREYF	TGCAGTGCTAGAGATGACAGAAGAGAGTACTTC
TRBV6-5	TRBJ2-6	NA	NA	CASSYAETSGANVLTF	TGTGCCAGCAGTTACGCGGAGACTTCTGGGGCCAACGTCCTGACTTTC
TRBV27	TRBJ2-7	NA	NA	CASSIGAGSEQYF	TGTGCCAGCAGTATTGGGGCAGGGAGCGAGCAGTACTTC
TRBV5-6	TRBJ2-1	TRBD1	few	CASSLLFGAGGTDNEQFF	TGTGCCAGCAGCCTCCTTTTCGGGGCAGGGGGCACAGACAATGAGCAGTTCTTC
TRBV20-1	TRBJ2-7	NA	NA	CSPLGSGGSYEQYF	TGCAGTCCGCTAGGGAGTGGTGGCTCCTACGAGCAGTACTTC
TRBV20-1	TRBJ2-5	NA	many	CSAQGGETQYF	TGCAGTGCCCAGGGGGGAGAGACCCAGTACTTC
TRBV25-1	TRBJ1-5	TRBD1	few	CASSTTGRDQPQHF	TGTGCCAGCAGTACGACAGGGAGGGATCAGCCCCAGCATTTT
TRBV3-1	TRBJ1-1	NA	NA	CASSAGRTEAFF	TGTGCCAGCAGCGCAGGGCGGACTGAAGCTTTCTTT
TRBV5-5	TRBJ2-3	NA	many	CASKADAGTQYF	TGTGCCAGCAAGGCCGATGCGGGTACGCAGTATTTT
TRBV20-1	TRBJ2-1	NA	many	CSARVGTATFF	TGCAGTGCTAGGGTCGGGACGGCTACGTTCTTC
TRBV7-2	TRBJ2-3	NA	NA	CASSLNRGGWTDTQYF	TGTGCCAGCAGCTTGAACAGGGGAGGGTGGACAGATACGCAGTATTTT
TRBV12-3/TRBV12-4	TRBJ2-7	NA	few	CASSFPHLPSLEQYF	TGTGCCAGCAGTTTCCCCCACTTACCCTCTCTCGAGCAGTACTTC
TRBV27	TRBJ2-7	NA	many	CASSPTAPYEQYF	TGTGCCAGCAGTCCAACAGCACCCTACGAGCAGTACTTC
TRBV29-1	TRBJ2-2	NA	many	CSVLKVSSITGELFF	TGCAGCGTGTTGAAGGTCAGCTCCATTACCGGGGAGCTGTTTTTT
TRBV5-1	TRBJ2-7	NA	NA	CASSLLQESYEQYF	TGCGCCAGCAGCTTGTTACAGGAATCCTACGAGCAGTACTTC
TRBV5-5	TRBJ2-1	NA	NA	CASSGIREGEQFF	TGTGCCAGCAGCGGTATCCGCGAGGGGGAGCAGTTCTTC
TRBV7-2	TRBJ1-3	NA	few	CASSPQANGNTIYF	TGTGCCAGCAGCCCACAGGCAAATGGAAACACCATATATTTT
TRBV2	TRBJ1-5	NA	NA	CASSGENSNQPQHF	TGTGCCAGCAGTGGGGAGAATAGCAATCAGCCCCAGCATTTT
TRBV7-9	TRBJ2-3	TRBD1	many	CASSHRQGWDTQYF	TGTGCCAGCAGCCACCGACAGGGCTGGGATACGCAGTATTTT
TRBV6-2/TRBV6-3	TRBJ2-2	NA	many	CASSPSKPGELFF	TGTGCCAGCAGTCCATCGAAGCCCGGGGAGCTGTTTTTT
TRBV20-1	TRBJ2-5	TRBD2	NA	CSAAPMGLAGGEETQYF	TGCAGTGCTGCACCTATGGGGCTAGCGGGGGGAGAAGAGACCCAGTACTTC
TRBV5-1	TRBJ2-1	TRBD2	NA	CASSRALAPYNEQFF	TGCGCCAGCAGCAGGGCACTAGCGCCCTACAATGAGCAGTTCTTC
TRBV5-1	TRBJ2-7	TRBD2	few	CASSLAQLERLAADEQYF	TGCGCCAGCAGCTTGGCCCAGTTGGAACGACTAGCAGCCGACGAGCAGTACTTC